Following are 32 T cell receptor beta chains from one sample sequenced in a study of regulatory T cells in long-lasting Graves disease. Sample time point: persistent/refractory GD, antithyroid drugs over 5 years with positive TRAb. TCR sequences were obtained from RNA taken from PBMCs. Combining iRepertoire HTBI primers with Arm-PCR of CDR3 regions, the authors built TCR beta libraries. TCRdb passed the multiplex PCR reads through MiXCR, listing each CDR3 protein once. The top ten hold 13% to 15% of the sample, which has 350,000 to 500,000 distinct CDR3 sequences, 21% seen once. The material was peripheral blood mononuclear cells (PBMCs), obtained when the disease was refractory, from a patient treated with antithyroid drugs. These receptors all come from a female donor with Graves disease.

This sequence joins TRBV15 and TRBJ2-7, with 7 bases lining up with TRBD2. CDR3 length: 15 residues. Germline V gives CDR1 LNHNV, CDR2 YYDKDF (reference sequence). V shed 1 base and J 3 bases; nucleotides not matched to a gene: 6. The chain's CDR3 is CATSRGGGVFYEQYF. For the CDR3, the DNA is TGTGCCACCAGCAGAGGGGGGGGGGTGTTCTACGAGCAGTACTTC.

The chain uses TRBV6-1 and TRBJ2-7, with D unclear. Trimming took off 6 bases at V and 6 bases at J, with 15 bases between the two ends. This CDR3 is built from 13 residues. The germline gives CDR1 MNHNS, CDR2 SASEGT. The CDR3 sequence is CASRGPKVGEQYF. The CDR3 DNA sequence: TGTGCCAGCAGAGGTCCCAAGGTCGGCGAGCAGTACTTC.

This clonotype was seen ten or more times. This sequence joins TRBV27 and TRBJ1-6; D perhaps matches TRBD1 (5 bases). CDR3 size: 17 residues. Germline loops: CDR1 MNHEY, CDR2 SMNVEV (reference sequence). With 3 bases removed from V and 0 bases from J, the gap between germline ends came to 12 bases. The CDR3 nucleotides are TGTGCCAGCAGTTTCCGGGGCAAGAGCTCCTATAATTCACCCCTCCACTTT. Translated, it gives CASSFRGKSSYNSPLHF.

Concerning this clonotype: It may be a read error: a sequence one base away is much more abundant. This chain uses TRBV3-1 with TRBJ2-4, with D perhaps TRBD2 (5 bases). The CDR3 length is 14 residues. Germline V gives CDR1 LGHDT, CDR2 YNNKEL (reference sequence). The ends were cut back, 4 bases at V and 7 bases at J, with 14 bases in the middle. CDR3 residues: CASSRGVGGNIQYF. CDR3 in DNA: TGTGCCAGCAGCCGAGGAGTAGGAGGCAACATTCAGTACTTC.

This rearrangement joins TRBV10-3 to TRBJ1-5; 12 bases map to TRBD1. Germline CDR1 and CDR2: ENHRY and SYGVKD. The CDR3 extends over 16 amino acids. V lost 0 bases, J lost 6 bases, and 3 bases stayed unmatched. CDR3 amino acids: CAISESGQGAGQPQHF. As DNA, the CDR3 is TGTGCCATCAGTGAGTCGGGACAGGGGGCAGGTCAGCCCCAGCATTTT.

At least ten counts were recorded for this clonotype. In nucleotides, the CDR3 is TGCAGCGTTGAGGGGACTTCGAACACCGGGGAGCTGTTTTTT. Translation gives CSVEGTSNTGELFF. The V and J genes are TRBV29-1 and TRBJ2-2, with a weak D call TRBD2 (6 bases). The V end was cut by 3 bases, the J end by 0 bases, with 8 bases between. Germline V gives CDR1 SQVTM, CDR2 ANQGSEA. This CDR3 spans 14 amino acids.

The table lists this clonotype with a few counts. V is TRBV20-1 and J is TRBJ2-7; D possibly corresponds to TRBD2 (5 bases). CDR3 length equals 12 residues. V gave up 5 bases and J gave up 0 bases, with 8 bases separating them. Germline assignment: CDR1 DFQATT and CDR2 SNEGSKA (reference sequence). CDR3 nucleotides: TGCAGTGCTCGGGATGGCTCCTACGAGCAGTACTTC. Translated, it gives CSARDGSYEQYF.

The chain recombines TRBV15 with TRBJ1-4; 7 nucleotides line up with TRBD1. V shed 0 bases, J shed 6 bases, and the junction held 10 bases outside the gene matches. There are 17 residues in the CDR3. CDR1 is LNHNV and CDR2 is YYDKDF in the germline V gene (reference sequence). CDR3 amino acids: CATSRDWVARGYEKLFF. As DNA, the CDR3 is TGTGCCACCAGCAGAGATTGGGTTGCCAGGGGGTATGAAAAACTGTTTTTT.

This clonotype was counted only a few times. The chain is built from TRBV5-1 and TRBJ2-5; D may correspond to TRBD1 or TRBD2 (5 bases each). In germline, CDR1 is SGHRS, CDR2 YFSETQ. This CDR3 contains 13 residues. Trimming took 0 bases from V and 10 from J, leaving 13 bases between them. For the CDR3, the DNA is TGCGCCAGCAGCTTGGAAAGAACGAGGGGCCAGTACTTC. Amino acid sequence: CASSLERTRGQYF.

The rearrangement links TRBV29-1 to TRBJ2-5; a weak D match, TRBD1 (6 bases). Germline V gives CDR1 SQVTM, CDR2 ANQGSEA. CDR3 length: 14 amino acids. Trimming stripped 3 bases from V and 4 bases from J, with 15 bases between. CDR3 in DNA: TGCAGCGTTGATGGAACTGAGGGGGTAGAGACCCAGTACTTC. It codes for CSVDGTEGVETQYF.

In nucleotides, the CDR3 is TGTGCCAGCAGTTTATATCCGGACACCTCGGGCACCGGGGAGCTGTTTTTT. Residues: CASSLYPDTSGTGELFF. This chain links TRBV27 with TRBJ2-2; D possibly corresponds to TRBD1 (5 bases). Germline assignment: CDR1 MNHEY and CDR2 SMNVEV (reference sequence). V gave up 1 base and J gave up 4 bases, with 16 bases separating them. The CDR3 runs 17 residues.

In this sample, this clonotype turned up many times. The chain joins TRBV15 to TRBJ1-2, with D perhaps TRBD1 (6 bases). From germline, CDR1 is LNHNV and CDR2 YYDKDF (reference sequence). This CDR3 has 18 residues. V lost 1 base and J 3 bases, leaving 21 bases between the germline ends. The DNA for the CDR3 is TGTGCCACCAGCAGAGTCCCCCGGCGGGGGGCGGGGGACTATGGCTACACCTTC. Translation gives CATSRVPRRGAGDYGYTF. The full variable domain, rest sourced from reference TRBV15 and TRBJ1-2, is DAMVIQNPRYQVTQFGKPVTLSCSQTLNHNVMYWYQQKSSQAPKLLFHYYDKDFNNEADTPDNFQSRRPNTSFCFLDIRSPGLGDTAMYLCATSRVPRRGAGDYGYTFGSGTRLTVV.

About this clonotype: A read error may be the cause here, since a much bigger clone is one base away. The chain employs TRBV7-9 and TRBJ2-5; TRBD2 matches 7 bases. Germline V gene data show CDR1 as SEHNR and CDR2 as FQNEAQ (reference sequence). The CDR3 runs 16 residues. Trimming removed 5 bases from V and 1 base from J; junction bases left unmatched: 10. The CDR3 region is CASSPGGGSSQETQYF. Written as DNA, the CDR3 is TGTGCCAGCAGCCCGGGCGGCGGGAGTAGCCAAGAGACCCAGTACTTC.

This clonotype was seen repeatedly, ten times or more. The chain uses TRBV20-1 and TRBJ1-1; D is ambiguous. In germline, CDR1 is DFQATT, CDR2 SNEGSKA (reference sequence). V lost 3 bases to trimming and J lost 0 bases, with 11 bases between them. The CDR3 length is 14 residues. The DNA for the CDR3 is TGCAGTGCTAGTCGCGTAGCGGTGAACACTGAAGCTTTCTTT. Protein product: CSASRVAVNTEAFF.

The chain has TRBV6-2 or TRBV6-3 and TRBJ2-2; 11 bases agree with TRBD2. The length of the CDR3 is 17 residues. J gave up 5 bases and V 3 bases, and 8 bases lay outside the gene matches. The germline gives CDR1 MNHEY, CDR2 SVGEGT. Written as DNA, the CDR3 is TGTGCCAGCAGTTATTCCTTAGCGGGAGGGAGTACCGGGGAGCTGTTTTTT. It codes for CASSYSLAGGSTGELFF.

This clonotype has a handful of counts. V is TRBV7-8 and J is TRBJ1-5; 7 nucleotides line up with TRBD1. There are 19 residues in the CDR3. Germline CDR1 is SGHVS and CDR2 is FQNEAQ. J was trimmed by 6 bases and V by 2 bases; bases with no gene match: 19. The CDR3 DNA sequence: TGTGCCAGCAGCTTATTGTTAGGAGGATCGGCAGGGGGGGGTCAGCCCCAGCATTTT. It specifies CASSLLLGGSAGGGQPQHF.

V gene TRBV6-1 combines with J gene TRBJ1-2, with D perhaps TRBD1 (5 bases). The germline V and J ends were trimmed by 6 bases and 0 bases, with 11 bases remaining between them. The CDR3 runs to 14 residues. In germline, CDR1 is MNHNS, CDR2 SASEGT. The CDR3 nucleotides are TGTGCCAGCAGGGACGACAGATCTAACTATGGCTACACCTTC. As protein: CASRDDRSNYGYTF.

This clonotype appeared many times. V and J are TRBV28 and TRBJ1-1; possible D gene TRBD1, 5 bases. Trimming pared 4 bases from V and 1 base from J, leaving 16 bases between. Germline CDR1 is MDHEN and CDR2 is SYDVKM. This CDR3 is built from 16 residues. The CDR3 sequence: CASSSAHGTANTEAFF. DNA for the CDR3: TGTGCCAGCAGTTCTGCCCATGGGACTGCGAACACTGAAGCTTTCTTT. Full variable domain (rest looked up from reference TRBV28 and TRBJ1-1): DVKVTQSSRYLVKRTGEKVFLECVQDMDHENMFWYRQDPGLGLRLIYFSYDVKMKEKGDIPEGYSVSREKKERFSLILESASTNQTSMYLCASSSAHGTANTEAFFGQGTRLTVV.

This clonotype was detected many times. The rearrangement links TRBV15 to TRBJ2-5; TRBD2 aligns across 10 bases. From germline, CDR1 is LNHNV and CDR2 YYDKDF (reference sequence). Trimming took 1 base from V and 5 from J; bases not matched to a gene: 4. CDR3 length equals 15 residues. The CDR3, as DNA: TGTGCCACCAGCAGAGCGGGGACTAGCGAGGAGACCCAGTACTTC. Its protein is CATSRAGTSEETQYF.

This clonotype was found many times. The genes are TRBV28 and TRBJ2-7, with 7 bases that match TRBD1. CDR3 length equals 15 residues. V lost 5 bases and J lost 0; bases outside the gene matches: 7. Germline loops: CDR1 MDHEN, CDR2 SYDVKM. The CDR3 nucleotides read TGTGCCAGCAGTATCGGGACAGTAAGCTCCTACGAGCAGTACTTC. It encodes CASSIGTVSSYEQYF.

The sample holds many counts of this clonotype. The chain is built from TRBV28 and TRBJ1-2, with 9 bases lining up with TRBD1. Germline V gene lookup returns CDR1 MDHEN and CDR2 SYDVKM. CDR3 length: 15 residues. Unmatched junction bases numbered 6, after V lost 3 bases and J lost 4 bases. The CDR3 DNA reads as TGTGCCAGCAGTTTGGCCGGGACAGGGTCCTATGGCTACACCTTC. This translates into CASSLAGTGSYGYTF.

This clonotype came up many times. The V gene is TRBV6-2 or TRBV6-3, the J gene TRBJ1-4; D unclear. CDR3 size: 14 residues. V lost 4 bases and J 7 bases, leaving 13 bases between the germline ends. Germline lookup yields CDR1 MNHEY and CDR2 SVGEGT. CDR3 in DNA: TGTGCCAGCAGTTTTTCAAGGGTTGGTGAAAAACTGTTTTTT. Protein product: CASSFSRVGEKLFF.

The gene calls are TRBV2 and TRBJ2-2; no definite D call. V shed 6 bases and J shed 10 bases, with 15 bases lying between them. The germline V gene encodes CDR1 SNHLY and CDR2 FYNNEI. This CDR3 has 13 amino acids. The CDR3 is CASRDSDAAELFF. CDR3 DNA: TGTGCCAGCAGAGACTCCGATGCAGCGGAGCTGTTTTTT.

This clonotype has more than one count but fewer than ten. The rearrangement joins TRBV3-1 to TRBJ2-3; weak D call: TRBD1 (6 bases). The CDR3 runs 16 residues. Germline V gene lookup returns CDR1 LGHDT and CDR2 YNNKEL (reference sequence). Trimming removed 2 bases at V and 2 bases at J, with 14 bases between. For the CDR3, the DNA is TGTGCCAGCAGCCAATTAAGGACAGAGATCACAGATACGCAGTATTTT. Translating it yields CASSQLRTEITDTQYF.

This clonotype was found many times. The chain uses TRBV30 and TRBJ1-5; 7 nucleotides match TRBD1. Unmatched junction bases numbered 8, after V lost 3 bases and J lost 3 bases. The CDR3 is 15 amino acids. The germline CDR1 and CDR2 sequences are GTSNPN and SVGIG (reference sequence). The chain's CDR3 is CAWSTLGQVNQPQHF. CDR3 DNA: TGTGCCTGGAGCACCCTCGGACAGGTCAATCAGCCCCAGCATTTT. Based on the CDR3 plus reference TRBV30 and TRBJ1-5, the full variable domain is SQTIHQWPATLVQPVGSPLSLECTVEGTSNPNLYWYRQAAGRGLQLLFYSVGIGQISSEVPQNLSASRPQDRQFILSSKKLLLSDSGFYLCAWSTLGQVNQPQHFGDGTRLSIL.

This clonotype was seen at least ten times. The chain couples TRBV28 to TRBJ1-6; D is undetermined. The CDR3 is 17 residues long. V shed 7 bases and J shed 7 bases, with 23 bases lying between them. The germline gives CDR1 MDHEN, CDR2 SYDVKM. The CDR3: CASTQTGAQVGNSPLHF. The CDR3 DNA is TGTGCCAGCACCCAAACCGGAGCGCAGGTTGGAAATTCACCCCTCCACTTT.

This clonotype showed up many times. This chain links TRBV2 with TRBJ2-5; D is possibly TRBD2 (6 bases). The length of the CDR3 is 14 residues. Germline loops: CDR1 SNHLY, CDR2 FYNNEI. The V end lost 3 bases, the J end lost 5 bases, and 13 bases lay between the germline ends. In nucleotides, the CDR3 is TGTGCCAGCAGTGACTTGGCGGGATCGGAGACCCAGTACTTC. This codes for CASSDLAGSETQYF.

This clonotype has ten or more counts. The chain joins TRBV3-1 to TRBJ2-7; D remains unclear. The CDR3 extends over 13 amino acids. The V and J ends lost 0 bases and 4 bases respectively, with 7 bases between them. Per germline, CDR1 LGHDT and CDR2 YNNKEL (reference sequence). The CDR3 sequence is CASSQEYVYEQYF. The CDR3 nucleotides read TGTGCCAGCAGCCAAGAGTACGTTTACGAGCAGTACTTC.

This sequence joins TRBV28 and TRBJ2-7; 8 bases are a match to TRBD1. CDR1 MDHEN and CDR2 SYDVKM come from the germline V gene. The CDR3 has 15 amino acids. Losses at the gene ends were 6 bases for V and 2 bases for J; bases not matched to a gene: 9. CDR3 sequence reads: CASRPRDRITYEQYF. DNA for the CDR3: TGTGCCAGCAGACCCCGGGACAGGATCACCTACGAGCAGTACTTC.

This clonotype was seen more than once but under ten times. The chain uses TRBV3-1 and TRBJ2-2, with D perhaps TRBD1 or TRBD2 (5 bases each). Trimming cost V 11 bases and J 2 bases, with 18 bases left between them. CDR3 length: 15 amino acids. Germline V gene sequence: CDR1 LGHDT, CDR2 YNNKEL (reference sequence). The CDR3: CASPMGVGNTGELFF. CDR3 in DNA: TGTGCCTCACCCATGGGGGTAGGTAACACCGGGGAGCTGTTTTTT.

The rearrangement joins TRBV6-1 to TRBJ2-1, with 12 bases identical to TRBD1. Germline-derived CDR1 and CDR2 are MNHNS and SASEGT. J was trimmed by 7 bases and V by 6 bases; bases with no gene match: 10. There are 16 residues in the CDR3. The CDR3 protein is CASSTTGQGAKNEQFF. CDR3 coding DNA: TGTGCCAGCAGCACCACGGGACAGGGGGCGAAGAATGAGCAGTTCTTC.

This clonotype has at least ten counts. The rearrangement joins TRBV28 to TRBJ1-2; tentative D call: TRBD1 (5 bases). The CDR3 loop spans 13 amino acids. Looked up from germline, CDR1 is MDHEN and CDR2 is SYDVKM. V shed 2 bases and J shed 8 bases, with 12 bases lying between them. The CDR3 protein is CASSLRDGPGYTF. DNA for the CDR3: TGTGCCAGCAGTTTAAGGGACGGCCCGGGCTACACCTTC.